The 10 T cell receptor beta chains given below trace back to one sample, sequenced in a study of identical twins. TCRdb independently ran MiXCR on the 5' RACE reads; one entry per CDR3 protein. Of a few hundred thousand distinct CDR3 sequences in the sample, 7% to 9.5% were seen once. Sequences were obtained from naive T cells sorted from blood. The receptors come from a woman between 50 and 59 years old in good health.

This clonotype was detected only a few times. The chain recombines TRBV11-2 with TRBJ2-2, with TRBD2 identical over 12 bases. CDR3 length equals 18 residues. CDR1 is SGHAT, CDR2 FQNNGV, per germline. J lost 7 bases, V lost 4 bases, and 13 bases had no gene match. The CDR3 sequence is CASSSRTSGRYGSGELFF. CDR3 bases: TGTGCCAGCAGCTCAAGAACTAGCGGGAGGTACGGGAGCGGGGAGCTGTTTTTT. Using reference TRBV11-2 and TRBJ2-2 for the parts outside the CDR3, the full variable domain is EAGVAQSPRYKIIEKRQSVAFWCNPISGHATLYWYQQILGQGPKLLIQFQNNGVVDDSQLPKDRFSAERLKGVDSTLKIQPAKLEDSAVYLCASSSRTSGRYGSGELFFGEGSRLTVL.

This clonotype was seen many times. The CDR3 region has the DNA TGCGCCAGCAGCTTGGGACATGAACCGACCCAGTACTTC. This codes for CASSLGHEPTQYF. The chain couples TRBV5-1 to TRBJ2-5, with D hard to call. CDR1 SGHRS and CDR2 YFSETQ come from the germline V gene. The CDR3 sequence is 13 residues long. V was cut by 0 bases and J by 7 bases, with 10 bases left in between.

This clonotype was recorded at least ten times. In DNA form, the CDR3 reads TGCGCCAGCAGCCCGGGATTTACCTACAATGAGCAGTTCTTC. This gives the protein CASSPGFTYNEQFF. The genes are TRBV5-1 and TRBJ2-1, with D possibly being TRBD2 (5 bases). The germline V and J ends were trimmed by 4 bases and 2 bases, with 10 bases remaining between them. Germline assignment: CDR1 SGHRS and CDR2 YFSETQ. CDR3 length equals 14 residues. The full variable domain, rest sourced from reference TRBV5-1 and TRBJ2-1, is KAGVTQTPRYLIKTRGQQVTLSCSPISGHRSVSWYQQTPGQGLQFLFEYFSETQRNKGNFPGRFSGRQFSNSRSEMNVSTLELGDSALYLCASSPGFTYNEQFFGPGTRLTVL.

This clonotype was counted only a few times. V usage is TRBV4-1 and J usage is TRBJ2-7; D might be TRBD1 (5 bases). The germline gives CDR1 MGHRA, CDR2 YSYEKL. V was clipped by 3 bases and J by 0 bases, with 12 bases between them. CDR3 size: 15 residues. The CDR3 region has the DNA TGCGCCAGCAGCCAGACAGACACCAGCTCCTACGAGCAGTACTTC. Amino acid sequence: CASSQTDTSSYEQYF.

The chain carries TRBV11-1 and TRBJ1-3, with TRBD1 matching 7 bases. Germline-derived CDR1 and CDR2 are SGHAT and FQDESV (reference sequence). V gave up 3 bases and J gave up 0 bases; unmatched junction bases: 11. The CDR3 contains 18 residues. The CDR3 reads CASSLSRDSHFSGNTIYF. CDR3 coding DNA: TGTGCCAGCAGCTTGAGTCGGGACAGCCATTTCTCTGGAAACACCATATATTTT.

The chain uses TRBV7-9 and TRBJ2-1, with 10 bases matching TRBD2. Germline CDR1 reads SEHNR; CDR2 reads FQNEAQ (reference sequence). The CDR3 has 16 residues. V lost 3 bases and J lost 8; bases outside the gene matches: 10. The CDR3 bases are TGTGCCAGCAGCTTTTTAGCGGGAGGTCGACGAGATGAGCAGTTCTTC. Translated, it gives CASSFLAGGRRDEQFF.

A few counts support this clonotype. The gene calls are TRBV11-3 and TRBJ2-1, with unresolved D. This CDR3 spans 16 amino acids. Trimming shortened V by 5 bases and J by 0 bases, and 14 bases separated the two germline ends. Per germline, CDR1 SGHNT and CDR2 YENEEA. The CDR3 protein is CASSPHPVSSYNEQFF. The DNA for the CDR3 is TGTGCCAGCAGCCCCCATCCTGTTAGCTCCTACAATGAGCAGTTCTTC.

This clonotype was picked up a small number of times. The CDR3 region is CASSPRPGLLSGNTIYF. The CDR3 DNA reads TGTGCCAGCAGTCCGCGGCCGGGACTTCTCTCTGGAAACACCATATATTTT. The genes are TRBV12-3 or TRBV12-4 and TRBJ1-3; the D gene is possibly TRBD1 (5 bases). The CDR3 has 17 residues. Trimming left V 5 bases short and J 0 bases short, with 17 bases between.

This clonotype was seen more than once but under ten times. The CDR3 bases are TGTGCCAGCAGTTTGGGACTATTGTACAATGAGCAGTTCTTC. Protein sequence: CASSLGLLYNEQFF. The rearrangement links TRBV27 to TRBJ2-1; 7 bases align to TRBD2. This CDR3 region has 14 residues. From germline, CDR1 is MNHEY and CDR2 SMNVEV (reference sequence). V shed 3 bases and J 4 bases; nucleotides not matched to a gene: 3.

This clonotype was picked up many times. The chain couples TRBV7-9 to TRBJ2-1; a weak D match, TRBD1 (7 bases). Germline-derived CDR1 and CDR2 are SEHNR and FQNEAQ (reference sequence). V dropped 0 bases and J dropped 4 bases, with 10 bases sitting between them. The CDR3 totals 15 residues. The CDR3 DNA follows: TGTGCCAGCAGCTTAGCCCAGGGGGGTTACAATGAGCAGTTCTTC. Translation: CASSLAQGGYNEQFF.